The rows below give T cell receptor beta chains drawn from one sample of a study of radiation and T cells in renal cell carcinoma. TCRdb's table, derived via immunoSEQ multiplex PCR, lists solely in-frame clones and lacks some. There are some 150,000 clones in the sample; 80% to 90% occur only once, and over 15% lies in the top ten. The source material was blood, sampled from a patient whose treatment included radiotherapy and nephrectomy. The receptors here all came from a woman in her 50s with renal cell carcinoma. Each CDR3 is given with its conserved first and last residue. The D gene is left open where the match is weak. The listing skips clone size in some rows; elsewhere it reads once, few, many or a size class.

size: -; V: TRBV5-1; J: TRBJ2-3; length: 15; D: -; DNA: TGCGCCAGCAGCCAGGACAGCGCGGGGTCAGATACGCAGTATTTT; CDR3: CASSQDSAGSDTQYF
size: -; V: TRBV5-4; J: TRBJ2-5; length: 16; D: -; DNA: TGTGCCAGCAGCCGCGACACGGTAACGGCAATTGAGACCCAGTACTTC; CDR3: CASSRDTVTAIETQYF
size: -; V: TRBV6-6; J: TRBJ1-1; length: 11; D: -; DNA: TGTGCCAGCAGCATGTACACTGAAGCTTTCTTT; CDR3: CASSMYTEAFF
size: -; V: TRBV6-5; J: TRBJ2-7; length: 16; D: -; DNA: TGTGCCAGCAGTTTCCTTTATTCTCCCTCCTCCTACGAGCAGTACTTC; CDR3: CASSFLYSPSSYEQYF
size: -; V: TRBV5-1; J: TRBJ2-7; length: 19; D: TRBD2; DNA: TGCGCCAGCAGCTTAAGGACTAGCGGGAGGGCCGGGGCCACGTACGAGCAGTACTTC; CDR3: CASSLRTSGRAGATYEQYF
size: once; V: TRBV18; J: TRBJ2-2; length: 15; D: TRBD1; DNA: TGTGCCAGCTCGCTCGGACAGGGGTTTACCGGGGAGCTGTTTTTT; CDR3: CASSLGQGFTGELFF
size: -; V: TRBV19; J: TRBJ1-6; length: 14; D: -; DNA: TGTGCCAGTAGGACGGACAGCAGGCTTTCACCCCTCCACTTT; CDR3: CASRTDSRLSPLHF
size: -; V: TRBV14; J: TRBJ1-1; length: 13; D: -; DNA: TGTGCCAGCAGCCAAGGCTTAATGGGTGAAGCTTTCTTT; CDR3: CASSQGLMGEAFF
size: -; V: TRBV5-4; J: TRBJ2-2; length: 18; D: -; DNA: TGTGCCAGCAGCAGGGGCGGAGATCTAGCGCTAAACACCGGGGAGCTGTTTTTT; CDR3: CASSRGGDLALNTGELFF
size: -; V: TRBV11-3; J: TRBJ2-5; length: 16; D: TRBD2; DNA: TGTGCCAGCAGCTTAGCGCTAGCGGGGGGCCATGGGACCCAGTACTTC; CDR3: CASSLALAGGHGTQYF
size: few; V: TRBV5-8; J: TRBJ2-7; length: 17; D: TRBD2; DNA: TGTGCCAGCAGCTCCGGGACTAGCGGGTTCGGTCGCTACGAGCAGTACTTC; CDR3: CASSSGTSGFGRYEQYF
size: -; V: TRBV5-1; J: TRBJ2-1; length: 16; D: -; DNA: TGCGCCAGCAGCTTATACACGGGAGACGGCTCCAATGAGCAGTTCTTC; CDR3: CASSLYTGDGSNEQFF
size: -; V: TRBV5-1; J: TRBJ2-3; length: 11; D: -; DNA: TGCGCCAGCAGCTTGGAGGATACGCAGTATTTT; CDR3: CASSLEDTQYF
size: -; V: TRBV5-6; J: TRBJ2-5; length: 14; D: -; DNA: TGTGCCAGCAGCTTGGTGCGGATCCAAGAGACCCAGTACTTC; CDR3: CASSLVRIQETQYF
size: -; V: TRBV27; J: TRBJ2-3; length: 14; D: -; DNA: TGTGCCAGCAGTTTATCGGGGGGCTCGGATACGCAGTATTTT; CDR3: CASSLSGGSDTQYF
size: once; V: TRBV6-5; J: TRBJ1-1; length: 14; D: -; DNA: TGTGCCAGCGGAAACCGGGGGTTGAACACTGAAGCTTTCTTT; CDR3: CASGNRGLNTEAFF
size: -; V: TRBV9; J: TRBJ1-3; length: 14; D: -; DNA: TGTGCCAGCAGCGTATCGAGCTCTGGAAACACCATATATTTT; CDR3: CASSVSSSGNTIYF
size: -; V: TRBV9; J: TRBJ1-2; length: 14; D: TRBD1; DNA: TGTGCCAGCAGCGTCCGGGACAGGGGGTCTGGCTACACCTTC; CDR3: CASSVRDRGSGYTF
size: few; V: TRBV6-5; J: TRBJ2-7; length: 16; D: -; DNA: TGTGCCAGCAGTTTTCCAAACGGGGAGGCAACCTACGAGCAGTACTTC; CDR3: CASSFPNGEATYEQYF
size: -; V: TRBV6-5; J: TRBJ1-6; length: 13; D: -; DNA: TGTGCCAGCAGTTACTCGATAGATTCACCCCTCCACTTT; CDR3: CASSYSIDSPLHF
size: -; V: TRBV25-1; J: TRBJ1-4; length: 15; D: -; DNA: TGTGCCAGCAGTGTGCCGGCAGCAACTAATGAAAAACTGTTTTTT; CDR3: CASSVPAATNEKLFF
size: -; V: TRBV9; J: TRBJ2-1; length: 16; D: -; DNA: TGTGCCAGCAGCGTATTAGGGGACTTACCGAGGGAGGAGCAGTTCTTC; CDR3: CASSVLGDLPREEQFF
size: once; V: TRBV19; J: TRBJ2-7; length: 13; D: -; DNA: TGTGCCAGTAGTGTTCGACAGAATTACGAGCAGTACTTC; CDR3: CASSVRQNYEQYF
size: -; V: TRBV5-4; J: TRBJ2-1; length: 13; D: TRBD1; DNA: TGTGCCAGCAGCACGGACAGGGGAGGGGAGCAGTTCTTC; CDR3: CASSTDRGGEQFF
size: -; V: TRBV29-1; J: TRBJ2-7; length: 14; D: TRBD2; DNA: TGCAGCGTTGCCCCTAGCGGGAGCTCCTACGAGCAGTACTTC; CDR3: CSVAPSGSSYEQYF
size: -; V: TRBV2; J: TRBJ2-1; length: 13; D: -; DNA: TGTGCCAGCAGCAAACCTAGCGACAATGAGCAGTTCTTC; CDR3: CASSKPSDNEQFF
size: -; V: TRBV4-2; J: TRBJ1-1; length: 15; D: TRBD1; DNA: TGTGCCAGCAGCCAAGGTCAGGGGGCTGGAACTGAAGCTTTCTTT; CDR3: CASSQGQGAGTEAFF
size: -; V: TRBV18; J: TRBJ2-5; length: 16; D: -; DNA: TGTGCCAGCTCACCAGCGAGGCAACGAAGACAAGAGACCCAGTACTTC; CDR3: CASSPARQRRQETQYF
size: -; V: TRBV2; J: TRBJ2-2; length: 14; D: TRBD1; DNA: TGTGCCAGCAGTGGACAGGGGAAGACCGGGGAGCTGTTTTTT; CDR3: CASSGQGKTGELFF
size: -; V: TRBV15; J: TRBJ2-5; length: 14; D: -; DNA: TGTGCCACCAGTCCGGAGGGCACACAAGAGACCCAGTACTTC; CDR3: CATSPEGTQETQYF
size: -; V: TRBV11-1; J: TRBJ2-1; length: 13; D: -; DNA: TGTGCCAGCAGCTCATCCTGGGGCCAAGGGGGGGTCTTC; CDR3: CASSSSWGQGGVF
size: -; V: TRBV11-3; J: TRBJ2-7; length: 16; D: TRBD2; DNA: TGTGCCAGCAGCTTAGATCCTAGCGGTCTTTCCTACGAGCAGTACTTC; CDR3: CASSLDPSGLSYEQYF
size: -; V: TRBV5-4; J: TRBJ1-3; length: 14; D: -; DNA: TGTGCCAGCAGCTTGGCCCACTCTGGAAACACCATATATTTT; CDR3: CASSLAHSGNTIYF
size: -; V: TRBV9; J: TRBJ2-1; length: 16; D: TRBD2; DNA: TGTGCCAGCAGCGTCGCAGCGGGAGGGCCTAACAATGAGCAGTTCTTC; CDR3: CASSVAAGGPNNEQFF
size: -; V: TRBV28; J: TRBJ2-7; length: 16; D: TRBD1; DNA: TGTGCCAGCAGCCCGGACAGGGGCCCGGTTTGGAGCGAGCAGTACTTC; CDR3: CASSPDRGPVWSEQYF
size: few; V: TRBV29-1; J: TRBJ2-7; length: 13; D: TRBD1; DNA: TGCAGCGGCGGGACAGGGGGCATGGGCGAGCAGTACTTC; CDR3: CSGGTGGMGEQYF
size: once; V: TRBV6-6; J: TRBJ1-3; length: 15; D: -; DNA: TGTGCCAGCAGCCCCCGACCCTCAGCTGGAAACACCATATATTTT; CDR3: CASSPRPSAGNTIYF
size: -; V: TRBV12-5; J: TRBJ2-1; length: 14; D: -; DNA: TGTGCTAGTGGTCCACAGAACTCCTACAATGAGCAGTTCTTC; CDR3: CASGPQNSYNEQFF
size: -; V: TRBV10-1; J: TRBJ2-2; length: 18; D: TRBD1; DNA: TGCGCCAGCAGAAGGGACAGGGGTAATATCGCGAACACCGGGGAGCTGTTTTTT; CDR3: CASRRDRGNIANTGELFF
size: few; V: TRBV7-2; J: TRBJ1-2; length: 13; D: -; DNA: TGTGCCAGCAGCTTAGCCAGCATAGGCGGCTACACCTTC; CDR3: CASSLASIGGYTF
size: once; V: TRBV9; J: TRBJ2-2; length: 12; D: -; DNA: TGTGCCAGCAGCGTCTTGAGCGGGGAGCTGTTTTTT; CDR3: CASSVLSGELFF
size: -; V: TRBV7-2; J: TRBJ2-7; length: 14; D: TRBD2; DNA: TGTGCCAGCAGCTTGGGACTAGCGGGCTACGAGCAGTACTTC; CDR3: CASSLGLAGYEQYF
size: few; V: TRBV30; J: TRBJ1-1; length: 12; D: -; DNA: TGTGCCTGGAGCGATAATGAACACGAAGCTTTCTTT; CDR3: CAWSDNEHEAFF
size: -; V: TRBV19; J: TRBJ2-7; length: 14; D: TRBD2; DNA: TGTGCCAGTAGTATGGGTAGCGGGTTCTACGAGCAGTACTTC; CDR3: CASSMGSGFYEQYF
size: -; V: TRBV18; J: TRBJ2-7; length: 14; D: TRBD1; DNA: TGTGCCAGCTCATGGGGACAGGGCTCCTACGAGCAGTACTTC; CDR3: CASSWGQGSYEQYF
size: -; V: TRBV30; J: TRBJ1-2; length: 13; D: -; DNA: TGTGCCTGGACCCCCAATGGCGCCTCGAGTTACACCTTC; CDR3: CAWTPNGASSYTF
size: -; V: TRBV4-2; J: TRBJ2-3; length: 14; D: -; DNA: TGTGCCAGCAGCCAAGATAATCCCCCAGATACGCAGTATTTT; CDR3: CASSQDNPPDTQYF
size: -; V: TRBV5-1; J: TRBJ2-1; length: 15; D: TRBD2; DNA: TGCGCCACCTCCACCCTCACTAGCGGGAGTAATGAGCAGTTCTTC; CDR3: CATSTLTSGSNEQFF
size: -; V: TRBV19; J: TRBJ2-7; length: 13; D: -; DNA: TGTGCCAGTATTCCGACAGGTAACTACGAGCAGTACTTC; CDR3: CASIPTGNYEQYF
size: once; V: TRBV10-3; J: TRBJ2-7; length: 14; D: -; DNA: TGTGCCATCAGGTACAGTGAAAACTCCTACGAGCAGTACTTC; CDR3: CAIRYSENSYEQYF
size: -; V: TRBV19; J: TRBJ1-2; length: 15; D: TRBD1; DNA: TGTGCCAGTAGCTCCGGGACAGGGGTTAACTATGGCTACACCTTC; CDR3: CASSSGTGVNYGYTF
size: -; V: TRBV6-5; J: TRBJ1-1; length: 15; D: -; DNA: TGTGCCAGCAGTTACTCGCGGCAGGTCCTTAGACTCTCTTTCTTT; CDR3: CASSYSRQVLRLSFF
size: -; V: TRBV5-1; J: TRBJ2-3; length: 15; D: -; DNA: TGCGCCAGCAGCTCCTTCGGTCTAAGCACAGATACGCAGTATTTT; CDR3: CASSSFGLSTDTQYF
size: few; V: TRBV5-1; J: TRBJ1-5; length: 16; D: -; DNA: TGCGCCAGCAGCTTGCTCCCAGGGAGAAGCAATCAGCCCCAGCATTTT; CDR3: CASSLLPGRSNQPQHF
size: -; V: TRBV9; J: TRBJ2-3; length: 16; D: TRBD2; DNA: TGTGCCAGCAGCCCCTGGGTCGGGGGGGAAGCAGATACGCAGTATTTT; CDR3: CASSPWVGGEADTQYF